One and the same sample provided the 28 T cell receptor beta chains below, sequenced in a study of blood T cell repertoires in COVID-19. Method: immunoSEQ multiplex PCR; TCRdb's copy keeps in-frame clones and lacks some. The data contain over 25,000 clones, about four fifths of them singletons. The specimen sequenced was peripheral blood. These receptors originate from a woman at least 80 years old with acute or convalescent COVID-19.

This chain uses TRBV15 with TRBJ1-4, with a tentative D call TRBD1 (6 bases). Trimming cost V 2 bases and J 2 bases, with 12 bases left between them. The CDR3 runs to 16 residues. Germline CDR1 reads LNHNV; CDR2 reads YYDKDF (reference sequence). Here the CDR3 DNA reads TGTGCCACCAGCAGAAGGGACATCCCGACTAATGAAAAACTGTTTTTT. Translation: CATSRRDIPTNEKLFF.

This chain uses TRBV5-1 with TRBJ1-1, with 9 bases fitting TRBD1. Germline V gene sequence: CDR1 SGHRS, CDR2 YFSETQ. Losses at the gene ends were 4 bases for V and 5 bases for J; bases not matched to a gene: 6. This CDR3 comprises 14 residues. The DNA for the CDR3 is TGCGCCAGCAGCCGGGGACAGGGTGGGACTGAAGCTTTCTTT. This translates into CASSRGQGGTEAFF.

This chain joins TRBV18 and TRBJ2-1, with TRBD2 matching over 8 bases. Germline-derived CDR1 and CDR2 are KGHSH and LQKENI. Trimming at V came to 2 bases and at J to 4 bases, leaving 7 bases not matched to a gene. The CDR3 contains 16 residues. In DNA, the CDR3 is TGTGCCAGCTCACCAAGCACTAGCGGCGTTTACAATGAGCAGTTCTTC. Its protein product is CASSPSTSGVYNEQFF.

This chain connects TRBV9 to TRBJ2-1; the D gene is possibly TRBD2 (6 bases). V was shortened by 0 bases and J by 3 bases, with 10 bases between the two germline ends. CDR3 size: 15 residues. Germline loops: CDR1 SGDLS, CDR2 YYNGEE. CDR3 residues: CASSVDVTSYNEQFF. The CDR3 nucleotides are TGTGCCAGCAGCGTAGACGTGACTAGCTACAATGAGCAGTTCTTC. The variable domain in full, completed from reference TRBV9 and TRBJ2-1, reads DSGVTQTPKHLITATGQRVTLRCSPRSGDLSVYWYQQSLDQGLQFLIQYYNGEERAKGNILERFSAQQFPDLHSELNLSSLELGDSALYFCASSVDVTSYNEQFFGPGTRLTVL.

V is TRBV29-1 and J is TRBJ1-2; possible D gene TRBD1, 5 bases. Trimming removed 4 bases at V and 0 bases at J, with 12 bases between. The CDR3 covers 14 residues. Germline V gives CDR1 SQVTM, CDR2 ANQGSEA. The CDR3, as DNA: TGCAGCGTTGTGGGGGGGAAAGCTAACTATGGCTACACCTTC. Its protein is CSVVGGKANYGYTF.

The genes are TRBV7-9 and TRBJ2-2, with D perhaps TRBD2 (6 bases). Per the germline V gene, CDR1 is SEHNR and CDR2 is FQNEAQ (reference sequence). The V end was cut by 1 base, the J end by 5 bases, with 11 bases between. CDR3 length equals 15 residues. The CDR3 DNA reads TGTGCCAGCAGCTTAGACGGGGGAGGAACCGGGGAGCTGTTTTTT. Translating it yields CASSLDGGGTGELFF.

CDR3 sequence reads: CASSYGYSQETQYF. The DNA for the CDR3 is TGTGCCAGCAGTTACGGGTACAGCCAAGAGACCCAGTACTTC. V and J are TRBV6-2 or TRBV6-3 and TRBJ2-5, with unresolved D. Between the trimmed V and J ends, which lost 2 bases and 1 base, there was a span of 8 bases. Looked up from germline, CDR1 is MNHEY and CDR2 is SVGEGT. The CDR3 is 14 residues long.

In its sample, this clone was seen once. The rearrangement uses TRBV7-3 and TRBJ2-2, with 8 bases matching TRBD1. Germline V CDR1 and CDR2: SGHTA, FQGTGA. This CDR3 region has 15 residues. With V trimmed by 5 bases and J by 2 bases, 4 bases remained unmatched. CDR3 in DNA: TGTGCCAGCAGCCCGACAGGGGCCAACACCGGGGAGCTGTTTTTT. Translating gives CASSPTGANTGELFF.

J is TRBJ2-1 and V is TRBV2; 12 nucleotides line up with TRBD2. The CDR3 is made up of 15 amino acids. Germline values: CDR1 SNHLY, CDR2 FYNNEI. V lost 4 bases, J lost 2 bases, and 0 bases stayed unmatched. In DNA form, the CDR3 reads TGTGCCAGCAGTGGGACTAGCGGGGCCTACAATGAGCAGTTCTTC. It encodes CASSGTSGAYNEQFF. Supplemented by reference TRBV2 and TRBJ2-1, the full variable domain reads EPEVTQTPSHQVTQMGQEVILRCVPISNHLYFYWYRQILGQKVEFLVSFYNNEISEKSEIFDDQFSVERPDGSNFTLKIRSTKLEDSAMYFCASSGTSGAYNEQFFGPGTRLTVL.

The chain combines TRBV9 with TRBJ2-1, with 7 bases fitting TRBD2. Trimming cost V 0 bases and J 4 bases; bases outside gene matches: 4. Germline V gene lookup returns CDR1 SGDLS and CDR2 YYNGEE. The CDR3 has 15 residues. CDR3 DNA: TGTGCCAGCAGCGTAGGTAGCGGGTTTTACAATGAGCAGTTCTTC. This translates into CASSVGSGFYNEQFF.

This chain connects TRBV28 to TRBJ1-1, with 9 bases lining up with TRBD1. The CDR3 covers 14 residues. Germline V gene data show CDR1 as MDHEN and CDR2 as SYDVKM. V lost 8 bases to trimming and J lost 6 bases; unmatched junction nucleotides: 10. The CDR3 protein is CASGLTGGVAEAFF. The CDR3 region has the DNA TGTGCCAGCGGATTAACAGGGGGCGTAGCTGAAGCTTTCTTT.

V usage is TRBV19 and J usage is TRBJ2-6; 7 nucleotides line up with TRBD1. CDR3 length: 14 amino acids. Germline lookup yields CDR1 LNHDA and CDR2 SQIVND (reference sequence). J gave up 16 bases and V 2 bases, and 11 bases lay outside the gene matches. DNA of the CDR3: TGTGCCAGTAGTATAACCCTGGACAGGAGGCTACTGACTTTC. This translates into CASSITLDRRLLTF.

This sequence joins TRBV27 and TRBJ1-4, with 7 positions matching TRBD1. The germline CDR1 and CDR2 sequences are MNHEY and SMNVEV (reference sequence). The CDR3 spans 15 residues. V trimming: 2 bases; J trimming: 10 bases; junction bases outside the gene matches: 10. The CDR3: CASSLRRTGSSKLFF. The DNA of the CDR3 is TGTGCCAGCAGTTTACGCAGGACAGGAAGCTCAAAACTGTTTTTT.

The V call is TRBV6-5, the J call TRBJ1-4; maybe TRBD1 (5 bases). The ends were cut back, 6 bases at V and 5 bases at J, with 13 bases in the middle. There are 14 residues in the CDR3. Germline values: CDR1 MNHEY, CDR2 SVGAGI. The CDR3 reads CASREGTFNEKLFF. The CDR3 bases are TGTGCCAGCAGGGAGGGGACTTTCAATGAAAAACTGTTTTTT.

The CDR3 nucleotides read TGTGCCAGCAGCCTAAAGACAGGGGGCATCGGTAATTCACCCCTCCACTTT. Translating gives CASSLKTGGIGNSPLHF. V gene TRBV7-2 combines with J gene TRBJ1-6, with TRBD1 identical over 10 bases. The CDR3 runs to 17 residues. Germline CDR1 reads SGHTA; CDR2 reads FQGNSA. Trimming at V came to 5 bases and at J to 6 bases, leaving 10 bases not matched to a gene.

The J gene is TRBJ2-3, the V gene TRBV3-1 (or the pseudogene TRBV3-2); TRBD2 matches 7 bases. From germline, CDR1 is LGHDT and CDR2 YNNKEL (reference sequence). After removal of 4 bases from V and 2 bases from J, the junction contained 6 bases not matched to a gene. The length of the CDR3 is 15 residues. CDR3 DNA sequence: TGTGCCAGCAGCCCTTCAGCGGGGTTCACAGATACGCAGTATTTT. Residues: CASSPSAGFTDTQYF.

V usage is TRBV24-1 and J usage is TRBJ2-1; possible D gene TRBD2, 5 bases. CDR3 length equals 14 residues. The germline V and J ends were trimmed by 5 bases and 2 bases, with 9 bases remaining between them. The V gene's germline CDR1 is KGHDR and CDR2 SFDVKD. In nucleotides, the CDR3 is TGTGCCACCAGTGTTCCCGGGGCCTACAATGAGCAGTTCTTC. Translation: CATSVPGAYNEQFF.

The rearrangement links TRBV3-1 (or the pseudogene TRBV3-2) to TRBJ2-5; D is undetermined. Trimming left V 1 base short and J 1 base short, with 10 bases between. Germline V CDR1 and CDR2: LGHDT, YNNKEL (reference sequence). The CDR3 is 15 residues long. CDR3 in amino acids: CASSQALWPQETQYF. DNA for the CDR3: TGTGCCAGCAGCCAAGCTCTGTGGCCCCAAGAGACCCAGTACTTC.

The chain employs TRBV6-1 and TRBJ1-5, with D tentatively TRBD1 (5 bases). The V and J ends lost 3 bases and 6 bases respectively, with 15 bases between them. The CDR3 has 15 amino acids. Germline CDR1 MNHNS, CDR2 SASEGT. CDR3 DNA: TGTGCCAGCAGTGACCGGGGGGAATTGGCTCAGCCCCAGCATTTT. Its protein product is CASSDRGELAQPQHF.

This clone was counted a few times. V and J are TRBV21-1 and TRBJ2-2; the table names TRBD1, a call not compared with the DNA. TRBV21-1 is flagged as a pseudogene. CDR3 size: 16 residues. Written as DNA, the CDR3 is TGTGCCAGCAGCAAAGACAGGGAGTCGAACACCGGGGAGCTGTTTTTT. Amino acid sequence: CASSKDRESNTGELFF.

CDR3 sequence: CASSLVSVSGNTIYF. The DNA of the CDR3 is TGTGCCAGCAGCTTAGTTTCCGTCTCTGGAAACACCATATATTTT. The genes are TRBV7-9 and TRBJ1-3; the D is unclear. This CDR3 has 15 residues. V was cut by 1 base and J by 0 bases, with 7 bases left in between. Germline V gene lookup returns CDR1 SEHNR and CDR2 FQNEAQ (reference sequence).

In its sample, this clone was seen once. The rearrangement joins TRBV3-1 (or the pseudogene TRBV3-2) to TRBJ2-3, with TRBD2 matching 11 bases. This CDR3 has 15 amino acids. Germline CDR1 LGHDT, CDR2 YNNKEL (reference sequence). V gave up 4 bases and J gave up 4 bases; unmatched junction bases: 4. In DNA, the CDR3 is TGTGCCAGCAGCCCAGTTAGCGGGGGGGCAGATACGCAGTATTTT. It specifies CASSPVSGGADTQYF.

The CDR3 spells CASSPTVNNSPLHF. In DNA, the CDR3 is TGTGCCAGCAGCCCGACAGTGAATAATTCACCCCTCCACTTT. The V call is TRBV3-1 (or the pseudogene TRBV3-2), the J call TRBJ1-6; possible D gene TRBD1, 5 bases. The CDR3 totals 14 residues. CDR1 is LGHDT, CDR2 YNNKEL, per germline (reference sequence). The V and J ends lost 4 bases and 5 bases respectively, with 9 bases between them.

This chain links TRBV28 with TRBJ1-5; D perhaps matches TRBD1 (5 bases). CDR3 size: 16 residues. Between the trimmed V and J ends, which lost 6 bases and 3 bases, there was a span of 18 bases. The germline V gene has CDR1 MDHEN and CDR2 SYDVKM. CDR3 in amino acids: CASRARVTVHNQPQHF. The CDR3 DNA follows: TGTGCCAGCAGAGCCCGTGTGACAGTCCACAATCAGCCCCAGCATTTT.

The chain recombines TRBV19 with TRBJ2-3, with 7 positions matching TRBD1. Germline lookup yields CDR1 LNHDA and CDR2 SQIVND (reference sequence). CDR3 length equals 15 residues. V lost 6 bases to trimming and J lost 2 bases; unmatched junction nucleotides: 8. The CDR3 DNA sequence: TGTGCCAGTAGCGGCTACGGGACAGTCACAGATACGCAGTATTTT. Protein sequence: CASSGYGTVTDTQYF.

Remarks on this clone: A read error may produce the germline difference seen at one junction end. The rearrangement links TRBV28 to TRBJ2-7; possible D gene TRBD1, 6 bases. This CDR3 spans 13 amino acids. Germline V gene sequence: CDR1 MDHEN, CDR2 SYDVKM. In DNA form, the CDR3 reads TGTGCCAGCAGTTCCACAGGGCGGGCATGGCGTTCGTTC. Its protein is CASSSTGRAWRSF.

DNA for the CDR3: TGCGCCAGCAGCCATCCAGGGGGGAACTATGGCTACACCTTC. It codes for CASSHPGGNYGYTF. V gene TRBV4-1 combines with J gene TRBJ1-2, with 7 nucleotides matching TRBD1. Germline-derived CDR1 and CDR2 are MGHRA and YSYEKL. The V segment lost 3 bases and the J segment 2 bases; nucleotides outside the gene matches: 3. The CDR3 totals 14 residues.

The gene calls are TRBV18 and TRBJ2-2; 10 bases line up with TRBD2. Losses at the gene ends were 3 bases for V and 0 bases for J; bases not matched to a gene: 10. The CDR3 runs to 19 residues. Germline V gene data show CDR1 as KGHSH and CDR2 as LQKENI. Here the CDR3 reads CASSPLMASGGANTGELFF. CDR3 nucleotide sequence: TGTGCCAGCTCACCCCTCATGGCTAGCGGGGGTGCGAACACCGGGGAGCTGTTTTTT.